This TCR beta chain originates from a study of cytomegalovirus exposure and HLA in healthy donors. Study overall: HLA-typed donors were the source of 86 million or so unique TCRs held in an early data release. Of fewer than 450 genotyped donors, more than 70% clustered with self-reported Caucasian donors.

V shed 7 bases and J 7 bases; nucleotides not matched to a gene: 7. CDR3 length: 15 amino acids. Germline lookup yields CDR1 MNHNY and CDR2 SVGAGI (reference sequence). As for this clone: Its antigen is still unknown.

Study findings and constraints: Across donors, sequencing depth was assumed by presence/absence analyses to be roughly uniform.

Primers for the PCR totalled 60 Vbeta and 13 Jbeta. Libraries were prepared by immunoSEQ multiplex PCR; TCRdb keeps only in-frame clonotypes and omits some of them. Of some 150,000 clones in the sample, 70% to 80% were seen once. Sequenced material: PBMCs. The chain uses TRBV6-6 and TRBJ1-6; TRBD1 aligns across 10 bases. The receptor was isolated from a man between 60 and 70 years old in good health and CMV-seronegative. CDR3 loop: CASTAVGQGNSPLHF. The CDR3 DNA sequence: TGTGCCAGCACCGCGGTGGGACAGGGGAATTCACCCCTCCACTTT.